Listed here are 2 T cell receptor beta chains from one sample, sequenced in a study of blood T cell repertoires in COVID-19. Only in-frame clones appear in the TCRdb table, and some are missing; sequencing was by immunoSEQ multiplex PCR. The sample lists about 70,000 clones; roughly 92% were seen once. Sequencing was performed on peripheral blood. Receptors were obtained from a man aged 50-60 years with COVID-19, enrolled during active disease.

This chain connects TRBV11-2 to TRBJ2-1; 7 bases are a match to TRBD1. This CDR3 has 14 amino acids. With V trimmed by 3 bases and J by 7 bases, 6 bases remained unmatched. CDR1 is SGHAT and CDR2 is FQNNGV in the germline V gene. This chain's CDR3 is CASSLKGAGNEQFF. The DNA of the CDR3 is TGTGCCAGCAGCTTGAAGGGGGCAGGGAATGAGCAGTTCTTC.

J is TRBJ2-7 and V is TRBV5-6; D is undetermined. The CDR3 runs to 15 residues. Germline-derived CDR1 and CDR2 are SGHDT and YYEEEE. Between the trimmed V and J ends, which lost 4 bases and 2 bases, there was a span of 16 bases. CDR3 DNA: TGTGCCAGCAGCCCCCGAATACTACTACCCTACGAGCAGTACTTC. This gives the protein CASSPRILLPYEQYF. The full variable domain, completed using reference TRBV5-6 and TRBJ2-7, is DAGVTQSPTHLIKTRGQQVTLRCSPKSGHDTVSWYQQALGQGPQFIFQYYEEEERQRGNFPDRFSGHQFPNYSSELNVNALLLGDSALYLCASSPRILLPYEQYFGPGTRLTVT.